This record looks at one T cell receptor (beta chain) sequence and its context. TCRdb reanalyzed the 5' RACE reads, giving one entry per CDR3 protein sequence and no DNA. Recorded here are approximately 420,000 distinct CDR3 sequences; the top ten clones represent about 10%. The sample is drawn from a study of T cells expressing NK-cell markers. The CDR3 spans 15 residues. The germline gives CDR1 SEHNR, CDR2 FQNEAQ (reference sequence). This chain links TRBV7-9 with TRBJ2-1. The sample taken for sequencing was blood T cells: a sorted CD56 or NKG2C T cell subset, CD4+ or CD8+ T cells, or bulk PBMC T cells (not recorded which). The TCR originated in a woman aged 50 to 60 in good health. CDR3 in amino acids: CASSLGLKLYNEQFF.